This TCR beta chain was captured by sequencing in a study of cytomegalovirus exposure and HLA in healthy donors. Study-level information: Among the roughly 400 genotyped donors, 70% to 90% were placed in the Caucasian-associated ancestry cluster.

A multiplex PCR was run with 60 Vbeta primers and 13 Jbeta primers. Sequencing was performed with immunoSEQ multiplex PCR; in TCRdb, only in-frame clones are kept and a portion is missing. Among approximately 150,000 clones, more than 65% were seen once, and the ten largest hold approximately 5.5%. This CDR3 has 16 amino acids. Per the germline V gene, CDR1 is MNHEY and CDR2 is SMNVEV (reference sequence). V gave up 0 bases and J gave up 2 bases, with 14 bases separating them. General study results and limits: Later analysis suggested links between common viral pathogens and several top significant clusters. An analysis was carried out at a later point. It showed that HLA-associated TCR beta chains were more clonally expanded than equally common non-associated chains. Analyzed later, association rates of TCRs varied across HLA loci, with DRB1 most and HLA-C fewest.

A remark on this clone: As yet, its antigen is unknown.

This receptor was obtained from a man aged 25 to 40 in good health and CMV-seropositive. The chain links TRBV27 to TRBJ2-7; a possible D gene is TRBD2 (6 bases). The sequencing input was PBMCs. The CDR3 DNA reads as TGTGCCAGCAGTTTATCAGGGACTCCGAGAACCTACGAGCAGTACTTC. Translation: CASSLSGTPRTYEQYF.